What follows describes a single TCR beta chain. Other DNA sequences in this sample translate to the same CDR3. The sample comes from a study of blood T cell repertoires in COVID-19. The data were produced by immunoSEQ multiplex PCR, yet TCRdb's version contains in-frame clones alone and is incomplete. The data show 250,000 to 300,000 clones, 70% to 90% seen once. The TCR sequence derives from a man aged 55-75 years who had recovered from COVID-19. Sequencing was done on a sample of peripheral blood.

CDR3: CASSSGLAGNTDTQYF. The CDR3 DNA sequence: TGTGCCAGCAGCTCAGGACTAGCGGGAAACACAGATACGCAGTATTTT. V usage is TRBV7-9 and J usage is TRBJ2-3; 12 bases line up with TRBD2. This CDR3 has 16 residues. V lost 4 bases and J lost 2; bases outside the gene matches: 4. Germline CDR1 SEHNR, CDR2 FQNEAQ (reference sequence). Looking up the rest from reference TRBV7-9 and TRBJ2-3 gives the full variable domain: DTGVSQNPRHKITKRGQNVTFRCDPISEHNRLYWYRQTLGQGPEFLTYFQNEAQLEKSRLLSDRFSAERPKGSFSTLEIQRTEQGDSAMYLCASSSGLAGNTDTQYFGPGTRLTVL.